This TCR beta chain is drawn from a study of PD-1 blockade in classical Hodgkin lymphoma. Noted time point: cycle 4 day 1 (C4D1), after about 6 weeks of nivolumab. Patients all relapsed after autologous stem cell transplantation, and there was variation in brentuximab vedotin exposure. Magnetic negative selection of thawed PBMCs was the method by which CD4+ T cells were purified. This CDR3 comprises 16 residues. Per the germline V gene, CDR1 is KGHSH and CDR2 is LQKENI. V lost 1 base, J lost 4 bases, and 14 bases lay in between. Here immunoSEQ multiplex PCR was the method, and the copy in TCRdb shows in-frame clones only, minus some. The sample records about 17,000 clones, approximately 84% being singletons.

V and J are TRBV18 and TRBJ2-1; D tentatively reads TRBD1 or TRBD2 (6 bases each). The clonotype comes from a human donor with classical Hodgkin lymphoma. Sequenced material: CD4+ T cells from blood, taken before the fourth cycle of nivolumab. CDR3 DNA: TGTGCCAGCTCACCACTCGGAGGGGGTTGGTACAATGAGCAGTTCTTC. It yields the protein CASSPLGGGWYNEQFF. The complete variable domain, with remaining parts taken from reference TRBV18 and TRBJ2-1, reads NAGVMQNPRHLVRRRGQEARLRCSPMKGHSHVYWYRQLPEEGLKFMVYLQKENIIDESGMPKERFSAEFPKEGPSILRIQQVVRGDSAAYFCASSPLGGGWYNEQFFGPGTRLTVL.